This TCR beta chain was documented in a study of T cells in Graves' hyperthyroidism and ophthalmopathy. TCR beta CDR3 region amplification was performed from RNA transcripts. Researchers ran a first-round RT-PCR on the TCR CDR3 using the HTBI primer set. TCRdb fed the multiplex PCR reads into MiXCR, producing one record per CDR3 protein. This sample has about 290,000 distinct CDR3 sequences; around 20% occur once, and the top ten carry under 45%. This CDR3 comprises 16 residues. Germline V gene sequence: CDR1 MNHNS, CDR2 SASEGT. V was cut by 3 bases and J by 1 base, with 15 bases left in between. Inclusion characteristics of ophthalmopathy patients comprised a Clinical Activity Score of at least 3, a NOSPECS grade of at least 4, and duration under 3 months. Exclusion of patients followed from uncontrolled infection, other autoimmune disease, pregnancy or lactation. The study based diagnoses on clinical symptoms, serum thyroxine and TRAb, thyroid ultrasound and orbital computed tomography.

This clonotype was sampled from a middle-aged man with Graves' ophthalmopathy. J is TRBJ2-5 and V is TRBV6-1, with D possibly being TRBD1 (5 bases). Sequenced material: blood. The CDR3 DNA reads TGTGCCAGCAGTGACCTTGTAAGGGGTCTCCAAGAGACCCAGTACTTC. It specifies CASSDLVRGLQETQYF.